The 26 T cell receptor beta chains listed next were all sequenced from one sample in a study of graft-versus-host responses after intestinal transplantation. Responder cells labeled with CFSE (roughly 200,000) were co-plated with irradiated stimulator cells labeled with violet dye (roughly 200,000). Clones were sequenced by immunoSEQ multiplex PCR, and TCRdb holds only the in-frame ones, with some missing. The sample contains about 12,000 clones, around a third of which appear only once. Material: alloreactive CD8+ T cells from a mixed lymphocyte reaction culture, obtained before intestinal transplant. Sample subset: CFSE-low proliferating T cells sorted from approximately six-day pre-transplant mixed lymphocyte reaction (GvH or HvG direction). The receptor source for this set is a human patient who received an intestinal transplant.

On this clone itself: An end of the junction does not agree with germline; a read error may underlie this. V gene TRBV5-1 combines with J gene TRBJ1-4, with D perhaps TRBD1 (5 bases). The CDR3 loop spans 13 amino acids. The germline gives CDR1 SGHRS, CDR2 YFSETQ. The DNA of the CDR3 is TGCGCCAGCAGCCCCCGGGGGTGGGGAAAAACTGTTTTT. As protein: CASSPRGWGKTVF. The full variable domain, rest sourced from reference TRBV5-1 and TRBJ1-4, is KAGVTQTPRYLIKTRGQQVTLSCSPISGHRSVSWYQQTPGQGLQFLFEYFSETQRNKGNFPGRFSGRQFSNSRSEMNVSTLELGDSALYLCASSPRGWGKTVFGSGTQLSVL.

This clone was detected only a few times. The germline gene is not matched at one end of the junction; a read error may be the cause. The chain couples TRBV5-3 to TRBJ2-7; TRBD1 or TRBD2 may be the D gene (5 bases each). TRBV5-3 is reported as an ORF; its role is uncertain. There are 15 residues in the CDR3. The CDR3 sequence: CASSLAPGASYEQYF. CDR3 nucleotide sequence: TGTGCCAGCAGCTTGGCCCCCGGGGCCTCCTACGAGCAGTACTTC.

This clone was counted a few times. This chain joins TRBV4-1 and TRBJ2-1, with D unclear. CDR1 and CDR2 from the germline V gene are MGHRA and YSYEKL. The CDR3 runs 15 residues. Trimming removed 7 bases from V and 0 bases from J, with 13 bases in between. The CDR3 sequence: CASTSISSSYNEQFF. Written as DNA, the CDR3 is TGCGCCAGCACCTCCATTTCGAGCTCCTACAATGAGCAGTTCTTC.

This clone turned up a few times. This sequence joins TRBV5-1 and TRBJ1-2; maybe TRBD1 (6 bases). This CDR3 comprises 16 residues. Germline CDR1 reads SGHRS; CDR2 reads YFSETQ. Trimming left V 6 bases short and J 3 bases short, with 21 bases between. The CDR3 loop is CASKPGQSTLDYGYTF. The CDR3 DNA reads as TGCGCCAGCAAACCGGGACAATCAACGTTGGACTATGGCTACACCTTC. Combining the CDR3 with reference TRBV5-1 and TRBJ1-2 gives the whole variable domain KAGVTQTPRYLIKTRGQQVTLSCSPISGHRSVSWYQQTPGQGLQFLFEYFSETQRNKGNFPGRFSGRQFSNSRSEMNVSTLELGDSALYLCASKPGQSTLDYGYTFGSGTRLTVV.

V and J are TRBV25-1 and TRBJ2-3; 13 bases fit TRBD2. The germline gives CDR1 MGHDK, CDR2 SYGVNS. The CDR3 extends over 14 amino acids. The trim removed 8 bases at V and 5 bases at J, leaving 4 bases unmatched. The CDR3 sequence is CASGLAGDEDTQYF. The CDR3 nucleotides are TGTGCCAGCGGACTAGCGGGAGATGAAGATACGCAGTATTTT.

This clone has a handful of counts. This sequence joins TRBV6-1 and TRBJ2-7; D is unresolved. With 5 bases removed from V and 2 bases from J, the gap between germline ends came to 10 bases. This CDR3 comprises 13 residues. Germline V gives CDR1 MNHNS, CDR2 SASEGT. The DNA for the CDR3 is TGTGCCAGCAGTTTAACAGCGACCTACGAGCAGTACTTC. Encoded protein: CASSLTATYEQYF.

The CDR3 here is CASSYEGRLNTEAFF. DNA of the CDR3: TGTGCCAGCAGTTACGAAGGCAGGCTGAACACTGAAGCTTTCTTT. This chain connects TRBV6-5 to TRBJ1-1, with D unclear. V dropped 2 bases and J dropped 0 bases, with 10 bases sitting between them. The V gene's germline CDR1 is MNHEY and CDR2 SVGAGI. This CDR3 contains 15 residues.

This chain joins TRBV7-3 and TRBJ2-5; D unclear. The CDR3 is made up of 13 amino acids. The V end was cut by 8 bases, the J end by 1 base, with 11 bases between. The germline V gene has CDR1 SGHTA and CDR2 FQGTGA. Here the CDR3 reads CASGRRPQETQYF. The CDR3 nucleotides read TGTGCCAGCGGAAGACGTCCCCAAGAGACCCAGTACTTC. The full variable domain, completed using reference TRBV7-3 and TRBJ2-5, is GAGVSQTPSNKVTEKGKYVELRCDPISGHTALYWYRQSLGQGPEFLIYFQGTGAADDSGLPNDRFFAVRPEGSVSTLKIQRTERGDSAVYLCASGRRPQETQYFGPGTRLLVL.

By frequency in the sample, this clone is medium-sized. The gene calls are TRBV9 and TRBJ2-1; TRBD2 agrees at 9 bases. This CDR3 has 18 residues. Germline-derived CDR1 and CDR2 are SGDLS and YYNGEE. V trimming: 0 bases; J trimming: 2 bases; junction bases outside the gene matches: 9. The CDR3 DNA sequence: TGTGCCAGCAGCGTAGGGTCCGGGGGGACTAGCCCCTACAATGAGCAGTTCTTC. It translates to CASSVGSGGTSPYNEQFF.

The chain uses TRBV28 and TRBJ2-7, with 9 bases identical to TRBD2. The CDR3 covers 15 residues. From germline, CDR1 is MDHEN and CDR2 SYDVKM. Trimming at V came to 3 bases and at J to 7 bases, leaving 10 bases not matched to a gene. The CDR3 is CASSFPAGGPGEQYF. DNA for the CDR3: TGTGCCAGCAGTTTCCCGGCGGGAGGGCCGGGGGAGCAGTACTTC.

The chain joins TRBV4-3 to TRBJ2-7; D is tentatively TRBD1 or TRBD2 (5 bases each). Trimming cost V 3 bases and J 6 bases, with 15 bases left between them. Germline V gene lookup returns CDR1 LGHNA and CDR2 YSLEER. The CDR3 extends over 14 amino acids. CDR3: CASSQGTAHGEQYF. The CDR3 DNA is TGCGCCAGCAGCCAGGGGACGGCTCATGGCGAGCAGTACTTC.

In its sample, this clone was seen a few times. V gene TRBV5-1 combines with J gene TRBJ1-1; maybe TRBD1 (5 bases). Trimming removed 0 bases at V and 1 base at J, with 10 bases between. This CDR3 is 15 amino acids long. Germline lookup yields CDR1 SGHRS and CDR2 YFSETQ. Here the CDR3 reads CASSLGGTGNTEAFF. The DNA for the CDR3 is TGCGCCAGCAGCTTGGGGGGGACGGGGAACACTGAAGCTTTCTTT.

This clone was recorded a few times. At one end, the junction sequence differs from germline, possibly due to a read error. The sample carries other DNA sequences with the same CDR3. V usage is TRBV4-1 and J usage is TRBJ1-1, with D possibly being TRBD1 (5 bases). The CDR3 is 13 residues long. Germline V CDR1 and CDR2: MGHRA, YSYEKL. The CDR3 DNA is TGTGCCAGCAGCCCAGGGACGAACACTGAAGCTTTCTTT. Encoded protein: CASSPGTNTEAFF.

The gene calls are TRBV15 and TRBJ1-5; D remains ambiguous. V dropped 0 bases and J dropped 4 bases, with 10 bases sitting between them. Germline CDR1 is LNHNV and CDR2 is YYDKDF (reference sequence). The CDR3 is 15 amino acids. The CDR3 DNA reads TGTGCCACCAGCAGAGATAGGGTCCTAAATCAGCCCCAGCATTTT. It yields the protein CATSRDRVLNQPQHF.

J is TRBJ2-7 and V is TRBV4-1, with 7 nucleotides matching TRBD2. Germline CDR1 and CDR2: MGHRA and YSYEKL. The CDR3 runs to 15 residues. The J segment lost 2 bases and the V segment lost 4 bases, leaving 8 bases of the junction unmatched. DNA for the CDR3: TGCGCCAGCAGCCTCCTTGGGGGGGGAACCTACGAGCAGTACTTC. Protein sequence: CASSLLGGGTYEQYF.

Only a few counts were recorded for this clone. The chain couples TRBV9 to TRBJ2-7, with 11 bases that match TRBD2. Trimming removed 4 bases from V and 4 bases from J; junction bases left unmatched: 7. Per germline, CDR1 SGDLS and CDR2 YYNGEE. The CDR3 runs 15 residues. CDR3 DNA sequence: TGTGCCAGCAGCCCAGGGACTAGCGGATGGTACGAGCAGTACTTC. It specifies CASSPGTSGWYEQYF. Drawing the rest from reference TRBV9 and TRBJ2-7, the complete variable domain is DSGVTQTPKHLITATGQRVTLRCSPRSGDLSVYWYQQSLDQGLQFLIQYYNGEERAKGNILERFSAQQFPDLHSELNLSSLELGDSALYFCASSPGTSGWYEQYFGPGTRLTVT.

The genes are TRBV13 and TRBJ1-5, with D uncertain. The CDR3 has 13 amino acids. Germline V lookup: CDR1 PRHDT, CDR2 FYEKMQ (reference sequence). V lost 0 bases and J lost 6, with 6 bases in between. The CDR3, as DNA: TGTGCCAGCAGCTTAGGGTTAAGTCAGCCCCAGCATTTT. Its protein product is CASSLGLSQPQHF. Supplemented by reference TRBV13 and TRBJ1-5, the full variable domain reads AAGVIQSPRHLIKEKRETATLKCYPIPRHDTVYWYQQGPGQDPQFLISFYEKMQSDKGSIPDRFSAQQFSDYHSELNMSSLELGDSALYFCASSLGLSQPQHFGDGTRLSIL.

CDR3 protein: CASSRRTVLNEKLFF. CDR3 coding DNA: TGCGCCAGCAGCCGGCGGACAGTTCTCAATGAAAAACTGTTTTTT. This sequence joins TRBV4-3 and TRBJ1-4; perhaps TRBD1 as D (6 bases). The CDR3 is made up of 15 amino acids. Trimming took off 4 bases at V and 5 bases at J, with 14 bases between the two ends. Germline CDR1 reads LGHNA; CDR2 reads YSLEER.

This clone was recorded a few times. J is TRBJ2-3 and V is TRBV2; tentative D call: TRBD2 (5 bases). CDR3 length: 16 amino acids. Trimming shortened V by 3 bases and J by 0 bases, and 13 bases separated the two germline ends. Germline lookup yields CDR1 SNHLY and CDR2 FYNNEI. CDR3 region: CASSDPDSDSTDTQYF. DNA for the CDR3: TGTGCCAGCAGTGATCCTGATAGCGACAGCACAGATACGCAGTATTTT.

The chain recombines TRBV9 with TRBJ2-5; a possible D gene is TRBD2 (6 bases). Germline CDR1 and CDR2: SGDLS and YYNGEE. The V end lost 0 bases, the J end lost 1 base, and 16 bases lay between the germline ends. The CDR3 contains 17 residues. The CDR3 here is CASSVGTATGGQETQYF. CDR3 DNA: TGTGCCAGCAGCGTAGGCACAGCCACCGGGGGCCAAGAGACCCAGTACTTC.

This chain uses TRBV19 with TRBJ2-1; 15 nucleotides agree with TRBD2. Germline V gene data show CDR1 as LNHDA and CDR2 as SQIVND (reference sequence). Trimming removed 2 bases from V and 6 bases from J; junction bases left unmatched: 5. The CDR3 has 17 amino acids. In nucleotides, the CDR3 is TGTGCCAGTAGTATACGTCCGGGACTAGCGGGGGGCAATGAGCAGTTCTTC. Its translation: CASSIRPGLAGGNEQFF.

V usage is TRBV11-3 and J usage is TRBJ2-7, with 11 positions matching TRBD2. This CDR3 region has 16 residues. V gave up 0 bases and J gave up 1 base; unmatched junction bases: 2. From germline, CDR1 is SGHNT and CDR2 YENEEA. The CDR3: CASSLESSGRSYEQYF. The CDR3 nucleotides read TGTGCCAGCAGCTTAGAGTCTAGCGGGAGGTCCTACGAGCAGTACTTC.

This chain joins TRBV7-9 and TRBJ2-2; the match to TRBD1 covers 8 bases. The length of the CDR3 is 17 residues. V lost 3 bases to trimming and J lost 0 bases; unmatched junction nucleotides: 6. Germline-derived CDR1 and CDR2 are SEHNR and FQNEAQ (reference sequence). The CDR3 spells CASSFRDRGPNTGELFF. The CDR3, as DNA: TGTGCCAGCAGCTTTCGAGACAGGGGCCCGAACACCGGGGAGCTGTTTTTT. The full variable domain, with the rest looked up from reference TRBV7-9 and TRBJ2-2, is DTGVSQNPRHKITKRGQNVTFRCDPISEHNRLYWYRQTLGQGPEFLTYFQNEAQLEKSRLLSDRFSAERPKGSFSTLEIQRTEQGDSAMYLCASSFRDRGPNTGELFFGEGSRLTVL.

This clone ranks as medium-sized (0.01 to 0.1%). The V gene is TRBV19, the J gene TRBJ1-5; weak D call: TRBD1 (6 bases). Germline-derived CDR1 and CDR2 are LNHDA and SQIVND (reference sequence). The V end lost 5 bases, the J end lost 4 bases, and 12 bases lay between the germline ends. This CDR3 region has 14 residues. CDR3 loop: CASSRGGVNQPQHF. In DNA, the CDR3 is TGTGCCAGTAGTCGAGGGGGGGTAAATCAGCCCCAGCATTTT.

This clone rates as medium-sized. Other nucleotide sequences from this sample produce the same CDR3. The chain combines TRBV9 with TRBJ2-1; D not resolved. The CDR3 totals 11 residues. CDR1 is SGDLS, CDR2 YYNGEE, per germline. V shed 0 bases and J shed 5 bases, with 0 bases lying between them. The CDR3 DNA is TGTGCCAGCAGCGTAGACAATGAGCAGTTCTTC. Its translation: CASSVDNEQFF.

This chain joins TRBV27 and TRBJ2-7; D is undetermined. The CDR3 extends over 13 amino acids. Trimming left V 4 bases short and J 2 bases short, with 9 bases between. CDR1 and CDR2 from the germline V gene are MNHEY and SMNVEV (reference sequence). Written as DNA, the CDR3 is TGTGCCAGCAGTTACACCCCGACCTACGAGCAGTACTTC. Protein: CASSYTPTYEQYF.